The sequence of this T cell receptor (beta chain) was determined in a study of control samples from healthy donors and cancer patients. The germline V gene encodes CDR1 SGHNT and CDR2 YYREEE (reference sequence). V dropped 0 bases and J dropped 5; count of bases not matched to a gene: 7. The CDR3 loop spans 17 amino acids. TCRdb's table, derived via immunoSEQ multiplex PCR, lists solely in-frame clones and lacks some. The data hold about 57,000 clones, with about 95% observed a single time. The TCR was taken from a young man in good health. Sample: blood. V is TRBV5-4 and J is TRBJ2-3; TRBD1 matches 12 bases. The CDR3, as DNA: TGTGCCAGCAGCTTGGCTCGGGACAGGGGGCGAAAAGATACGCAGTATTTT. Protein sequence: CASSLARDRGRKDTQYF.